This is a list of T cell receptor beta chains from one sample in a study of blood T cell repertoires in COVID-19. Measured with immunoSEQ multiplex PCR; TCRdb has only the in-frame clones, and not every one. The sample lists about 270,000 clones; 70% to 85% were seen once. The material sequenced was peripheral blood. Every receptor here comes from a human donor with COVID-19, enrolled during active disease. The donor label of this sample is uncertain. Each CDR3 is given with its conserved first and last residue. A D gene is named only where the DNA matches it firmly. Clone size appears in some rows only: once, few, many, or a class for an expanded clone.

V: TRBV6-1
J: TRBJ2-5
size: .
D: TRBD1
CDR3: CASSETGAWETQYF
DNA: TGTGCCAGCAGTGAAACAGGGGCGTGGGAGACCCAGTACTTC

V: TRBV4-3
J: TRBJ1-5
size: .
D: .
CDR3: CASSQVAQGSGNQPQHF
DNA: TGCGCCAGCAGCCAAGTAGCACAGGGTAGCGGCAATCAGCCCCAGCATTTT

V: TRBV28
J: TRBJ1-1
size: .
D: .
CDR3: CASSTQGPNTEAFF
DNA: TGTGCCAGCAGTACACAGGGTCCGAACACTGAAGCTTTCTTT

V: TRBV18
J: TRBJ1-2
size: .
D: TRBD1
CDR3: CASSPATTGDYGYTF
DNA: TGTGCCAGCTCACCGGCGACTACAGGGGACTATGGCTACACCTTC

V: TRBV19
J: TRBJ2-2
size: .
D: .
CDR3: CASSIRGASGELFF
DNA: TGTGCCAGTAGTATACGGGGGGCATCCGGGGAGCTGTTTTTT

V: TRBV7-6
J: TRBJ1-1
size: .
D: .
CDR3: CASSDTGYLDTEAFF
DNA: TGTGCCAGCAGCGATACAGGGTATTTGGACACTGAAGCTTTCTTT

V: TRBV9
J: TRBJ1-1
size: .
D: .
CDR3: CASSVGSNFEAFF
DNA: TGTGCCAGCAGCGTAGGGTCGAACTTTGAAGCTTTCTTT

V: TRBV2
J: TRBJ1-6
size: .
D: .
CDR3: CASSDGSLGSPLHF
DNA: TGTGCCAGCAGTGACGGGTCGTTAGGTTCACCCCTCCACTTT

V: TRBV7-3
J: TRBJ1-1
size: once
D: .
CDR3: CASARQMNTEAFF
DNA: TGTGCCAGCGCACGACAGATGAACACTGAAGCTTTCTTT

V: TRBV2
J: TRBJ1-1
size: .
D: .
CDR3: CASSVNSLNTEAFF
DNA: TGTGCCAGCAGTGTCAACAGCTTAAACACTGAAGCTTTCTTT

V: TRBV20-1
J: TRBJ2-3
size: few
D: TRBD2
CDR3: CSARDGRAQYF
DNA: TGCAGTGCTAGAGATGGGAGGGCGCAGTATTTT

V: TRBV25-1
J: TRBJ2-1
size: .
D: .
CDR3: CASSETFSRAPNNEQFF
DNA: TGTGCCAGCAGTGAAACTTTCAGCAGGGCCCCCAACAATGAGCAGTTCTTC

V: TRBV9
J: TRBJ2-3
size: .
D: TRBD2
CDR3: CASSVVSSGSADTQYF
DNA: TGTGCCAGCAGCGTAGTTTCTAGCGGGAGCGCAGATACGCAGTATTTT

V: TRBV6-1
J: TRBJ1-2
size: .
D: .
CDR3: CASSDRNYGYTF
DNA: TGTGCCAGCAGTGACAGGAACTATGGCTACACCTTC

V: TRBV7-2
J: TRBJ2-1
size: .
D: .
CDR3: CALNGGSRYNEQFF
DNA: TGTGCCTTGAATGGGGGGAGTCGGTACAATGAGCAGTTCTTC

V: TRBV6-5
J: TRBJ2-2
size: .
D: .
CDR3: CASSSRSGGLTGELFF
DNA: TGTGCCAGCAGTTCGCGTAGCGGCGGCTTAACCGGGGAGCTGTTTTTT

V: TRBV27
J: TRBJ2-7
size: .
D: TRBD2
CDR3: CASTRGSFYEQYF
DNA: TGTGCCAGCACGCGGGGGTCCTTCTACGAGCAGTACTTC

V: TRBV5-5
J: TRBJ1-5
size: .
D: .
CDR3: CASSLGGSNQPQHF
DNA: TGTGCCAGCAGCTTGGGAGGTAGCAATCAGCCCCAGCATTTT

V: TRBV19
J: TRBJ2-3
size: few
D: .
CDR3: CASSIVLTRTDTQYF
DNA: TGTGCCAGTAGTATAGTCCTAACGCGCACAGATACGCAGTATTTT

V: TRBV4-3
J: TRBJ1-1
size: once
D: .
CDR3: CASSQGGHRKAFF
DNA: TGCGCCAGCAGCCAAGGGGGGCATCGTAAAGCTTTCTTT

V: TRBV11-3
J: TRBJ2-1
size: .
D: TRBD2
CDR3: CASSLGTSGTYNEQFF
DNA: TGTGCCAGCAGCCTCGGGACTAGCGGGACCTACAATGAGCAGTTCTTC

V: TRBV28
J: TRBJ2-3
size: .
D: TRBD2
CDR3: CASSQTSGRSGDTQYF
DNA: TGTGCCAGCAGCCAGACTAGCGGGAGATCGGGAGATACGCAGTATTTT

V: TRBV7-2
J: TRBJ2-5
size: .
D: .
CDR3: CASSPAGLQETQYF
DNA: TGTGCCAGCAGCCCCGCGGGGCTCCAAGAGACCCAGTACTTC

V: TRBV12-3/TRBV12-4
J: TRBJ2-3
size: .
D: .
CDR3: CASSFLGLGTQYF
DNA: TGTGCCAGCAGTTTTTTGGGACTTGGTACGCAGTATTTT

V: TRBV11-2
J: TRBJ2-1
size: .
D: TRBD1
CDR3: CASSLDLGTGGSEQFF
DNA: TGTGCCAGCAGCTTAGATTTGGGGACAGGGGGCAGTGAGCAGTTCTTC

V: TRBV5-4
J: TRBJ1-1
size: .
D: TRBD1
CDR3: CASSPPTGTGGTEAFF
DNA: TGTGCCAGCAGCCCGCCGACCGGGACAGGGGGCACTGAAGCTTTCTTT

V: TRBV5-1
J: TRBJ2-5
size: .
D: TRBD2
CDR3: CASSLAAGAGAFRGGETQYF
DNA: TGCGCCAGCAGCTTGGCCGCCGGAGCGGGGGCCTTTAGAGGAGGCGAGACCCAGTACTTC

V: TRBV13
J: TRBJ2-1
size: .
D: TRBD2
CDR3: CASSLGLAGPDEQFF
DNA: TGTGCCAGCAGCTTAGGACTAGCGGGACCAGATGAGCAGTTCTTC

V: TRBV18
J: TRBJ2-1
size: .
D: .
CDR3: CASSPPTATNSYNEQFF
DNA: TGTGCCAGCTCACCGCCGACTGCTACCAACTCCTACAATGAGCAGTTCTTC

V: TRBV2
J: TRBJ1-3
size: .
D: .
CDR3: CASSVAGPSGNTIYF
DNA: TGTGCCAGCAGTGTGGCTGGCCCCTCTGGAAACACCATATATTTT

V: TRBV20-1
J: TRBJ1-5
size: .
D: .
CDR3: CSAAGNQPQHF
DNA: TGCAGTGCAGCCGGGAATCAGCCCCAGCATTTT

V: TRBV5-4
J: TRBJ2-2
size: .
D: .
CDR3: CASSSPRGGELFF
DNA: TGTGCCAGCAGCTCGCCCCGCGGCGGGGAGCTGTTTTTT

V: TRBV2
J: TRBJ1-4
size: .
D: TRBD1
CDR3: CASSERPDRGVTTNEKLFF
DNA: TGTGCCAGCAGTGAACGACCGGACAGGGGGGTGACAACTAATGAAAAACTGTTTTTT

V: TRBV5-1
J: TRBJ2-5
size: once
D: TRBD2
CDR3: CASSSRAGGVQETQYF
DNA: TGCGCCAGCAGCTCTCGGGCGGGAGGGGTCCAAGAGACCCAGTACTTC

V: TRBV6-5
J: TRBJ2-7
size: .
D: TRBD2
CDR3: CASTISGSHYYEQYF
DNA: TGTGCCAGCACTATTAGCGGGAGCCACTACTACGAGCAGTACTTC

V: TRBV19
J: TRBJ2-1
size: .
D: TRBD2
CDR3: CASSTGTSGPSSYNEQFF
DNA: TGTGCCAGTAGTACCGGGACTAGCGGGCCCAGCTCCTACAATGAGCAGTTCTTC

V: TRBV5-6
J: TRBJ1-1
size: few
D: .
CDR3: CASSFSLSTEAFF
DNA: TGTGCCAGCAGCTTTAGTCTGAGCACTGAAGCTTTCTTT

V: TRBV29-1
J: TRBJ2-1
size: .
D: .
CDR3: CSVRGVRDTYNEQFF
DNA: TGCAGCGTACGGGGGGTTAGGGACACCTACAATGAGCAGTTCTTC

V: TRBV4-3
J: TRBJ2-4
size: .
D: .
CDR3: CASSSMVAGDVLSVKNIQYF
DNA: TGCGCCAGCAGCAGTATGGTGGCAGGGGATGTTCTCTCAGTCAAAAACATTCAGTACTTC

V: TRBV19
J: TRBJ1-5
size: .
D: TRBD1
CDR3: CASRRTGGMGSNQPQHF
DNA: TGTGCCAGTAGGAGGACAGGGGGCATGGGTAGCAATCAGCCCCAGCATTTT

V: TRBV30
J: TRBJ2-7
size: .
D: TRBD1
CDR3: CAWSTGGEQYF
DNA: TGTGCCTGGAGTACAGGGGGAGAGCAGTACTTC

V: TRBV6-6
J: TRBJ1-4
size: .
D: .
CDR3: CASSYAIQSAEKLFF
DNA: TGTGCCAGCAGTTACGCTATACAAAGCGCGGAAAAACTGTTTTTT

V: TRBV6-1
J: TRBJ1-5
size: once
D: .
CDR3: CASSEYSNQPQHF
DNA: TGTGCCAGCAGTGAGTATTCCAATCAGCCCCAGCATTTT

V: TRBV20-1
J: TRBJ2-1
size: .
D: .
CDR3: CSARPSNEQFF
DNA: TGCAGTGCGAGACCCAGCAATGAGCAGTTCTTC

V: TRBV19
J: TRBJ1-1
size: .
D: .
CDR3: CASSISRGDTEAFF
DNA: TGTGCCAGTAGTATTTCCAGGGGTGACACTGAAGCTTTCTTT

V: TRBV5-1
J: TRBJ2-1
size: once
D: .
CDR3: CASSEGSGGEQFF
DNA: TGCGCCAGCAGCGAGGGGTCCGGGGGTGAGCAGTTCTTC

V: TRBV6-6
J: TRBJ1-1
size: .
D: .
CDR3: CASSPNGQMNTEAFF
DNA: TGTGCCAGCAGCCCGAACGGACAGATGAACACTGAAGCTTTCTTT

V: TRBV2
J: TRBJ1-5
size: .
D: .
CDR3: CASSEGTRNQPQHF
DNA: TGTGCCAGCAGTGAAGGGACACGGAATCAGCCCCAGCATTTT

V: TRBV2
J: TRBJ1-6
size: .
D: TRBD1
CDR3: CASRGQGNSPLHF
DNA: TGTGCCAGCAGGGGACAGGGAAATTCACCCCTCCACTTT

V: TRBV30
J: TRBJ1-2
size: .
D: TRBD1
CDR3: CACHDRDRGRGGYTF
DNA: TGTGCCTGCCACGACCGGGACAGGGGGCGAGGTGGCTACACCTTC

V: TRBV9
J: TRBJ1-1
size: .
D: .
CDR3: CASSVAGGSREAFF
DNA: TGTGCCAGCAGCGTAGCGGGAGGGTCTCGGGAAGCTTTCTTT

V: TRBV29-1
J: TRBJ2-1
size: .
D: .
CDR3: CSVELLSVLGRYNEQFF
DNA: TGCAGCGTTGAACTCCTTTCAGTCTTGGGGCGCTACAATGAGCAGTTCTTC

V: TRBV9
J: TRBJ2-3
size: .
D: TRBD1
CDR3: CASSVAAGQGVTDTQYF
DNA: TGTGCCAGCAGCGTAGCTGCGGGACAGGGAGTCACAGATACGCAGTATTTT

V: TRBV5-4
J: TRBJ2-5
size: .
D: .
CDR3: CASSPPGLETQYF
DNA: TGTGCCAGCAGTCCCCCGGGACTAGAGACCCAGTACTTC

V: TRBV19
J: TRBJ2-2
size: .
D: TRBD1
CDR3: CASSRQGRNTGELFF
DNA: TGTGCCAGTAGTCGACAGGGGAGAAACACCGGGGAGCTGTTTTTT

V: TRBV29-1
J: TRBJ2-7
size: .
D: .
CDR3: CSGGETGSYEQYF
DNA: TGCAGCGGGGGAGAGACAGGTTCCTACGAGCAGTACTTC

V: TRBV7-2
J: TRBJ1-2
size: .
D: TRBD1
CDR3: CASSSTRDRVVGYTF
DNA: TGTGCCAGCAGCTCGACCCGGGACAGGGTAGTCGGCTACACCTTC

V: TRBV3-1/TRBV3-2
J: TRBJ1-2
size: .
D: .
CDR3: CASSQDDRPLRGYTF
DNA: TGTGCCAGCAGCCAAGACGACAGGCCCCTACGTGGCTACACCTTC

V: TRBV6-4
J: TRBJ1-5
size: .
D: .
CDR3: CASSPEGVGQPQHF
DNA: TGTGCCAGCAGCCCTGAGGGAGTAGGTCAGCCCCAGCATTTT